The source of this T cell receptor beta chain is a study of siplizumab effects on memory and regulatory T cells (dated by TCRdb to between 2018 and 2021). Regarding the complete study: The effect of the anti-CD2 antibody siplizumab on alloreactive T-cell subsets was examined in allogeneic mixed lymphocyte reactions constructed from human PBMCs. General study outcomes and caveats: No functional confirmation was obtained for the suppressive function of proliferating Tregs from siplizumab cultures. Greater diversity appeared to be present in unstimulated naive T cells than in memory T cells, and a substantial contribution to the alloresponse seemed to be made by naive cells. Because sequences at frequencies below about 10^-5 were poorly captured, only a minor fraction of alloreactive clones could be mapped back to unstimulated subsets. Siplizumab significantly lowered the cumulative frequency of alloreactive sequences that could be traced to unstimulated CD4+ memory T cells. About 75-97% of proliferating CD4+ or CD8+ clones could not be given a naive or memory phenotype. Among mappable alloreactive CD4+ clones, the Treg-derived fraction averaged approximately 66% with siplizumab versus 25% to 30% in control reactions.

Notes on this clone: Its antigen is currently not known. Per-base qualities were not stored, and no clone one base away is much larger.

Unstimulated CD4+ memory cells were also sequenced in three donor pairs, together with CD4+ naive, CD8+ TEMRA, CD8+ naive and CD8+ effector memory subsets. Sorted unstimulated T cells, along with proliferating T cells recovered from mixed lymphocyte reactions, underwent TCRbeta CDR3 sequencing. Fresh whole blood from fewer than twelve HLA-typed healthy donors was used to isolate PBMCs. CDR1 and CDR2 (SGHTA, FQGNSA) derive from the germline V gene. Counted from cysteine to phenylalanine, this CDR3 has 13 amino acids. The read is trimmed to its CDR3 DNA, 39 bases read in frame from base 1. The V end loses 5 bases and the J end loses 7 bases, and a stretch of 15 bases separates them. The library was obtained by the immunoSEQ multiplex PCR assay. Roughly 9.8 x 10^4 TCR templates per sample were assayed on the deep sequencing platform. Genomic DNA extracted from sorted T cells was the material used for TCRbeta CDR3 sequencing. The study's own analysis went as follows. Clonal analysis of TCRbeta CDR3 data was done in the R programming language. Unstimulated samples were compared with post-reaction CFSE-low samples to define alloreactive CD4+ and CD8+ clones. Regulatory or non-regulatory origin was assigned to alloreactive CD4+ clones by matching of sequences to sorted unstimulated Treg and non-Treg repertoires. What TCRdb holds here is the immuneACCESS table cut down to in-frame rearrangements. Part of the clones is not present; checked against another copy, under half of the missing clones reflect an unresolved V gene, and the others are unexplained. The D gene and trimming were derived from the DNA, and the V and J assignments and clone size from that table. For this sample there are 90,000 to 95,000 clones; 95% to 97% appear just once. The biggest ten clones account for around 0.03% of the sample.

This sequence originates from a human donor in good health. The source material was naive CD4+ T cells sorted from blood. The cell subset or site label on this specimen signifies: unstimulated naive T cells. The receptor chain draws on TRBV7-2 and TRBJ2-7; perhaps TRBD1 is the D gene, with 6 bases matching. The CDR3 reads CASSTNRAGEQYF. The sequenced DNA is TGTGCCAGCAGCACGAACAGGGCAGGAGAGCAGTACTTC.